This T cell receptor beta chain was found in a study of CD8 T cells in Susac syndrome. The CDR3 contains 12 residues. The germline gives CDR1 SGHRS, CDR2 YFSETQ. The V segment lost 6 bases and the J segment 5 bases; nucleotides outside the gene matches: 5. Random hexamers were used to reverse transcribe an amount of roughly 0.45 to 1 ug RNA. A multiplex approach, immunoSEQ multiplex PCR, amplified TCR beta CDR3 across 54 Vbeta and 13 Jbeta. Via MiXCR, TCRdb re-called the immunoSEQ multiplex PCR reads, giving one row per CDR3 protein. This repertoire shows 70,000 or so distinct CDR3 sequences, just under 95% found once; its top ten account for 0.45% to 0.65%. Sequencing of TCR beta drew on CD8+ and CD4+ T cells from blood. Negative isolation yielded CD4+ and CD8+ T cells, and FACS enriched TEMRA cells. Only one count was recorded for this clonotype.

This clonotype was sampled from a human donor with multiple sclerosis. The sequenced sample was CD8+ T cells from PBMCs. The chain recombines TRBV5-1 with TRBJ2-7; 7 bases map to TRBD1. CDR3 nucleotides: TGCGCCAGCACCGATACAGGGGACGAGCAGTACTTC. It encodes CASTDTGDEQYF.